This T cell receptor beta chain is drawn from a study of blood T cells in healthy people across ages. Per germline, CDR1 SGHRS and CDR2 YFSETQ. The CDR3 is 16 residues long. Trimming took off 0 bases at V and 0 bases at J, with 10 bases between the two ends. Through a sample-barcoded 5' primer and a J-beta primer mix, a second PCR was run for roughly 7 to 12 cycles. TCRdb reanalysed the 5' RACE reads using MiXCR and keeps one entry per CDR3 protein. The sample holds 1.5 million to 2 million distinct CDR3 sequences; about 31% are singletons and the top ten take roughly 12%. This clonotype appeared many times.

Sample: blood. The gene calls are TRBV5-1 and TRBJ2-1; maybe TRBD2 (5 bases). This sequence was found in a woman aged 25 to 39 in good health. CDR3 protein: CASSLGVASSYNEQFF. CDR3 sequence (DNA): TGCGCCAGCAGCTTGGGGGTAGCGAGCTCCTACAATGAGCAGTTCTTC.